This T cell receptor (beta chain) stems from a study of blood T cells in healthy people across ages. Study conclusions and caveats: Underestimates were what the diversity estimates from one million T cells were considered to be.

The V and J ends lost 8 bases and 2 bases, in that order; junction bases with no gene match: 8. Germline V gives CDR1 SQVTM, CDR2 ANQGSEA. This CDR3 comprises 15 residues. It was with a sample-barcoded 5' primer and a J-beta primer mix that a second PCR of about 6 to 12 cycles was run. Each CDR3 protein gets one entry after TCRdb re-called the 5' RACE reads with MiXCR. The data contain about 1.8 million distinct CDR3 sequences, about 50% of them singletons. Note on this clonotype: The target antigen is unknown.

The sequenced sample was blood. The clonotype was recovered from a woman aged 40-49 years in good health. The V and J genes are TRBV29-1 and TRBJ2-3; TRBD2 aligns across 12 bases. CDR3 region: CSPTLAGGLTDTQYF. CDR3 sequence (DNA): TGCAGCCCCACACTAGCGGGGGGCCTCACAGATACGCAGTATTTT.